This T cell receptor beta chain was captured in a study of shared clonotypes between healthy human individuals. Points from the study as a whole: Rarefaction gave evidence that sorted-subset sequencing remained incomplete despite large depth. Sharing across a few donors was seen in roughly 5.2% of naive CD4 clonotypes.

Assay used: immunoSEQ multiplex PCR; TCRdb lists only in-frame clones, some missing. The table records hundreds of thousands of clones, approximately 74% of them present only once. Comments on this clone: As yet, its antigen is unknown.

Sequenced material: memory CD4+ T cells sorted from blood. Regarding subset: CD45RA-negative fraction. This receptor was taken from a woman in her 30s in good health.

The CDR3 sequence is CASSGSPNYGYTF. The CDR3 DNA follows: TGTGCCAGCAGTGGCAGTCCCAACTATGGCTACACCTTC. The chain couples TRBV28 to TRBJ1-2; D is undetermined. V lost 5 bases, J lost 2 bases, and 9 bases lay in between. The CDR3 runs 13 residues. From germline, CDR1 is MDHEN and CDR2 SYDVKM.